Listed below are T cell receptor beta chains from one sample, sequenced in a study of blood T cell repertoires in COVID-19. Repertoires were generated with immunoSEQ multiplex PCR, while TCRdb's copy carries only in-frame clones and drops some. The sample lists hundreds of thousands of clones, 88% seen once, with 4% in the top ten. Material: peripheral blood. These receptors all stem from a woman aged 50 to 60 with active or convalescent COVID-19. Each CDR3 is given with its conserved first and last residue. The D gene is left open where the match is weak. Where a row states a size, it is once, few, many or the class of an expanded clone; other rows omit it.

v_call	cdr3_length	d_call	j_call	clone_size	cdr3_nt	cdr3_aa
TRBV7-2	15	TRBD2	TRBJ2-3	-	TGTGCCAGCAGCGCAAGCGGGGGGCCCACAGATACGCAGTATTTT	CASSASGGPTDTQYF
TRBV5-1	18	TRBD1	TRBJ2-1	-	TGCGCCAGCAGCTTGGCACCGGGACAGGCGCCCACCTACAATGAGCAGTTCTTC	CASSLAPGQAPTYNEQFF
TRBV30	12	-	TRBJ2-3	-	TGTGCCTGGAGCACCAGCGCAGATACGCAGTATTTT	CAWSTSADTQYF
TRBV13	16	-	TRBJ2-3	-	TGTGCCAGCTCCGGGGGGCGGACAAGAGCGGCAGATACGCAGTATTTT	CASSGGRTRAADTQYF
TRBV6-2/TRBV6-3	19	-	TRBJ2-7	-	TGTGCCAGCAGTCTCTACAGGGCCCCTAGGGACTACACTTCCTACGAGCAGTACTTC	CASSLYRAPRDYTSYEQYF
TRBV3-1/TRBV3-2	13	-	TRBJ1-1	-	TGTGCCAGCAGACCCGACAGATACACTGAAGCTTTCTTT	CASRPDRYTEAFF
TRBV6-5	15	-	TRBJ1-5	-	TGTGCCAGCAGACAGGGCTTCTATAGCAATCAGCCCCAGCATTTT	CASRQGFYSNQPQHF
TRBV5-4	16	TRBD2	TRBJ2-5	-	TGTGCCAGCAGCTTGGCCCCTAGCGGGGGGGCGGAGACCCAGTACTTC	CASSLAPSGGAETQYF
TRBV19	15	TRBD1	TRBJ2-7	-	TGTGCCAGCGCAAGGGGGGACAGGGGGCGCAGTGAGCAGTACTTC	CASARGDRGRSEQYF
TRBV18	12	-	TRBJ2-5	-	TGTGCCAGCTCACCACCCTACGAGACCCAGTACTTC	CASSPPYETQYF
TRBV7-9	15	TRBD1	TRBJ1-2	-	TGTGCCAGCAGCTTAGGGACAGGGACTAACTATGGCTACACCTTC	CASSLGTGTNYGYTF
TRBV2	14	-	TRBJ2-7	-	TGTGCCAGCAGTGAAGAGGACTCCTCCTACGAGCAGTACTTC	CASSEEDSSYEQYF
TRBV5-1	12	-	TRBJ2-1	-	TGCGCCAGCAGCTTGGCGGGGGAGGAGCAGTTCTTC	CASSLAGEEQFF
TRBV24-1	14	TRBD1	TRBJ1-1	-	TGTGCCACCAGTGACCCAGGGACAGTCGGAGCCGCTTTCTTT	CATSDPGTVGAAFF
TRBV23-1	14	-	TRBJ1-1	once	TGCGCCAGCAGTCAATGTAACAGGGAAACTGAAGCTTTCTTT	CASSQCNRETEAFF
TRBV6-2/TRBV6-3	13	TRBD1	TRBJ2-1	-	TGTGCCAGCAGCTCCCAAGGACAGGGTAATTCGTTCTTC	CASSSQGQGNSFF
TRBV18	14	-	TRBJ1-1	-	TGTGCCAGCTCACCACGAAGGACAGAAACTGAAGCTTTCTTT	CASSPRRTETEAFF
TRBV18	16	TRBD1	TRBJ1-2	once	TGTGCCAGCTCACCGCGACAGGGTTCGGTAAACTATGGCTACACCTTC	CASSPRQGSVNYGYTF
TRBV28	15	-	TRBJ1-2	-	TGTGCCAGCACTCCCCATGGGGGGGGTGCCTATGGCTACACCTTC	CASTPHGGGAYGYTF
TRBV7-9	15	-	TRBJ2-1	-	TGTGCCAGCAGCTTAGACCACAGGGAGGGCAATGAGCAGTTCTTC	CASSLDHREGNEQFF
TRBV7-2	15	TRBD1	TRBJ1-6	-	TGTGCCAGCAGCTTAGGGAACAGGGGGAATTCACCCCTCCACTTT	CASSLGNRGNSPLHF
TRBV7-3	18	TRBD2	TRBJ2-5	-	TGTGCCAGCAGCCCCAAGAGGCTAGCGGGGCGAAACGGGGAGACCCAGTACTTC	CASSPKRLAGRNGETQYF
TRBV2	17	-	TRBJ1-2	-	TGTGCCAGCAGTGAGAACCCCCCCGGGGGGCCAATCTATGGCTACACCTTC	CASSENPPGGPIYGYTF
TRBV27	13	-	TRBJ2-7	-	TGTGCCAGCAGTCCGGGGGGCCCCTACGAGCAGTACTTC	CASSPGGPYEQYF
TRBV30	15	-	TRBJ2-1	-	TGTGCCTGGAGTGATACTCCGAGCTCCTACAATGAGCAGTTCTTC	CAWSDTPSSYNEQFF
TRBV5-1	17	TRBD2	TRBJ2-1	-	TGCGCCAGCAGCTTGGTTGGGACTAGCGGGAGTTCCGGTGAGCAGTTCTTC	CASSLVGTSGSSGEQFF
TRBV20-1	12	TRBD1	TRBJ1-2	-	TGCAGTGCTAGTCGGACAGGGGGTGGCTACACCTTC	CSASRTGGGYTF
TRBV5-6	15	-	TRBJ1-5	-	TGTGCCAGCAGCCTGGGCCAGGGACTTTCTAGGCCCCAGCATTTT	CASSLGQGLSRPQHF
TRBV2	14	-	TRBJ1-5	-	TGTGCCAGCAGTGCACGGGAAACCAATCAGCCCCAGCATTTT	CASSARETNQPQHF
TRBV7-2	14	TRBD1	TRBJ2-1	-	TGTGCCAGCAGCCGGGACAGGGTTGGGGATGAGCAGTTCTTC	CASSRDRVGDEQFF
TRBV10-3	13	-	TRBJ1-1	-	TGTGCCATCAGTATTACGGTAAACACTGAAGCTTTCTTT	CAISITVNTEAFF
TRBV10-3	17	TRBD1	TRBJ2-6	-	TGTGCCATCAGTGTACTTCAGGGGGCTGGTGGGGCCAACGTCCTGACTTTC	CAISVLQGAGGANVLTF
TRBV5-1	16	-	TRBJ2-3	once	TGCGCCAGCAGCCACCAGAGGGGGGGGAGCACAGATACGCAGTATTTT	CASSHQRGGSTDTQYF
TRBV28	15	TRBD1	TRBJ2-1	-	TGTGCCAGCAGTTACCCCGGGACAGGGGCAAATGAGCAGTTCTTC	CASSYPGTGANEQFF
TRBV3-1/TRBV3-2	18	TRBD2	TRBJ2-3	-	TGTGCCAGCAGCCAACCGAGACTAGCGGGGGGGAAAACAGATACGCAGTATTTT	CASSQPRLAGGKTDTQYF
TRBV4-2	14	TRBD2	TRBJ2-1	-	TGTGCCAGCAGGCTCGGCGGGGGGGCCTATGAGCAGTTCTTC	CASRLGGGAYEQFF
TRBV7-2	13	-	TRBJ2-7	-	TGTGCCAGCAGCTTCGCGGGGCCTTACGAGCAGTACTTC	CASSFAGPYEQYF